The source of this TCR beta chain is a study of Ad26.COV2.S vaccination and SARS-CoV-2 variants. The CDR3 is 16 amino acids. Unmatched junction bases numbered 12, after V lost 4 bases and J lost 5 bases. CDR1 GTSNPN and CDR2 SVGIG come from the germline V gene (reference sequence). The treatment denotes: roughly 18 received Ad26.COV2.S at low or high dose, single or two shots; several received placebo; per-sample allocation not given. Collection of samples fell on day 63 after the first vaccine or placebo injection. Assay: immunoSEQ multiplex PCR; the TCRdb copy retains only in-frame clones and omits some. The data hold about 680,000 clones, with about 89% observed a single time.

Material: peripheral blood, obtained in a trial of Ad26.COV2.S vaccine versus placebo. This chain links TRBV30 with TRBJ2-2; 8 nucleotides agree with TRBD2. This clonotype was obtained from a person between 18 and 65 years old who received the Ad26.COV2.S COVID-19 vaccine or a placebo. The CDR3 reads CAWTRSAGAVTGELFF. The CDR3 DNA reads TGTGCCTGGACTCGATCAGCGGGGGCGGTAACCGGGGAGCTGTTTTTT. Variable domain in full (rest from reference TRBV30 and TRBJ2-2): SQTIHQWPATLVQPVGSPLSLECTVEGTSNPNLYWYRQAAGRGLQLLFYSVGIGQISSEVPQNLSASRPQDRQFILSSKKLLLSDSGFYLCAWTRSAGAVTGELFFGEGSRLTVL.